A single sample is the source of the 27 T cell receptor beta chains below, sequenced in a study of neoadjuvant anti-PD-1 for oral cavity cancer. The protocol was immunoSEQ multiplex PCR, while the TCRdb copy is restricted to in-frame clones and leaves out a portion. Of about 16,000 clones listed, less than 70% were seen once; the top ten hold 2.8%. The sample here was PBMCs, taken before nivolumab (anti-PD-1) treatment. These receptors all stem from a person between 35 and 79 years old with oral cavity squamous cell carcinoma.

This rearrangement joins TRBV2 to TRBJ1-5, with TRBD1 matching 8 bases. V dropped 3 bases and J dropped 7; count of bases not matched to a gene: 8. Germline V lookup: CDR1 SNHLY, CDR2 FYNNEI. This CDR3 is built from 15 residues. In DNA form, the CDR3 reads TGTGCCAGCAGTGATGACAGGGGAGAAGGACAGCCCCAGCATTTT. It yields the protein CASSDDRGEGQPQHF.

V usage is TRBV9 and J usage is TRBJ2-1; 10 bases agree with TRBD2. The V gene's germline CDR1 is SGDLS and CDR2 YYNGEE. The V segment lost 0 bases and the J segment 3 bases; nucleotides outside the gene matches: 3. The CDR3 has 16 residues. The CDR3 here is CASSVAGLADYNEQFF. The CDR3 nucleotides read TGTGCCAGCAGCGTAGCTGGACTAGCGGACTACAATGAGCAGTTCTTC.

V usage is TRBV11-2 and J usage is TRBJ2-2; D uncertain. This CDR3 is 16 amino acids long. V lost 5 bases and J lost 7, with 20 bases in between. The V gene's germline CDR1 is SGHAT and CDR2 FQNNGV. CDR3 nucleotide sequence: TGTGCCAGCAGCGCTTACGGAACAGTTCTTGTCGGGGAGCTGTTTTTT. It specifies CASSAYGTVLVGELFF.

This clone showed up just a few times. This chain uses TRBV7-9 with TRBJ2-1; 7 positions agree with TRBD2. The V gene end was trimmed by 4 bases and the J gene end by 3 bases; junction bases not matched to a gene: 6. Germline assignment: CDR1 SEHNR and CDR2 FQNEAQ (reference sequence). This CDR3 spans 15 amino acids. CDR3 sequence reads: CASSSSSGGYNEQFF. The DNA of the CDR3 is TGTGCCAGCAGCTCGAGTTCGGGAGGCTACAATGAGCAGTTCTTC.

CDR3 bases: TGTGCCAGCAGTTTACAGGGGTGGGGAGAGACCCAGTACTTC. Amino acid sequence: CASSLQGWGETQYF. The chain uses TRBV6-1 and TRBJ2-5, with 7 bases lining up with TRBD1. The CDR3 is made up of 14 amino acids. V dropped 5 bases and J dropped 4; count of bases not matched to a gene: 7. The germline V gene has CDR1 MNHNS and CDR2 SASEGT.

The chain has TRBV7-8 and TRBJ2-3; D gene uncertain. V was pared by 5 bases and J by 3 bases, with 6 bases between. CDR1 is SGHVS and CDR2 is FQNEAQ in the germline V gene. This CDR3 has 12 amino acids. CDR3 bases: TGTGCCAGCAGCCCCTCTACAGATACGCAGTATTTT. This codes for CASSPSTDTQYF. Variable domain in full (rest from reference TRBV7-8 and TRBJ2-3): GAGVSQSPRYKVAKRGQDVALRCDPISGHVSLFWYQQALGQGPEFLTYFQNEAQLDKSGLPSDRFFAERPEGSVSTLKIQRTQQEDSAVYLCASSPSTDTQYFGPGTRLTVL.

This clone has only a few counts. J is TRBJ2-6 and V is TRBV28; 10 bases align to TRBD1. Losses at the gene ends were 6 bases for V and 2 bases for J; bases not matched to a gene: 13. Germline lookup yields CDR1 MDHEN and CDR2 SYDVKM. The CDR3 has 19 residues. Written as DNA, the CDR3 is TGTGCCAGCAGCCGCCGTGGACAGGGGGTATACGCTGGGGCCAACGTCCTGACTTTC. This translates into CASSRRGQGVYAGANVLTF.

V usage is TRBV9 and J usage is TRBJ2-1; 10 positions match TRBD2. V dropped 1 base and J dropped 7; count of bases not matched to a gene: 2. Germline V CDR1 and CDR2: SGDLS, YYNGEE. The CDR3 consists of 14 residues. CDR3 DNA sequence: TGTGCCAGCAGCGTAAGGACTAGCGGAAATGAGCAGTTCTTC. Its protein is CASSVRTSGNEQFF.

There are a few counts of this clone. The chain employs TRBV6-5 and TRBJ1-2; the D gene is possibly TRBD1 (5 bases). Germline CDR1 reads MNHEY; CDR2 reads SVGAGI. The CDR3 totals 13 residues. The ends were cut back, 6 bases at V and 2 bases at J, with 10 bases in the middle. In DNA form, the CDR3 reads TGTGCCAGCAGAAGCACAGGAAACTATGGCTACACCTTC. This sequence encodes CASRSTGNYGYTF.

V usage is TRBV29-1 and J usage is TRBJ2-1; 8 nucleotides match TRBD2. V was clipped by 1 base and J by 2 bases; unmatched bases: 7. The germline V gene encodes CDR1 SQVTM and CDR2 ANQGSEA. The CDR3 covers 16 residues. The CDR3 spells CSVEAPQRETYNEQFF. The DNA of the CDR3 is TGCAGCGTTGAAGCCCCCCAGCGGGAGACCTACAATGAGCAGTTCTTC.

The chain combines TRBV4-1 with TRBJ1-5; perhaps TRBD1 as D (5 bases). V lost 2 bases, J lost 1 base, and 12 bases lay in between. Germline V lookup: CDR1 MGHRA, CDR2 YSYEKL. CDR3 length: 16 residues. For the CDR3, the DNA is TGCGCCAGCAGCCAACCTGGGGGTTACAGCAATCAGCCCCAGCATTTT. This translates into CASSQPGGYSNQPQHF.

The CDR3 DNA sequence: TGCGCCAGCAGCTTGGGTAGCGGGAGCTCCTACAATGAGCAGTTCTTC. This sequence encodes CASSLGSGSSYNEQFF. The rearrangement uses TRBV5-1 and TRBJ2-1; TRBD2 matches at 9 bases. This CDR3 comprises 16 residues. After removal of 0 bases from V and 0 bases from J, the junction contained 1 base not matched to a gene. Germline-derived CDR1 and CDR2 are SGHRS and YFSETQ.

This chain's CDR3 is CASSYSNDGVWNTEAFF. The CDR3 DNA follows: TGTGCCAGCAGTTACTCGAATGACGGGGTGTGGAACACTGAAGCTTTCTTT. The chain uses TRBV6-7 and TRBJ1-1; no reliable D call. TRBV6-7 is an open reading frame, and its role is uncertain. This CDR3 region has 17 residues. Deletions cut 0 bases from V and 1 base from J, with 15 bases between.

This chain joins TRBV29-1 and TRBJ2-7, with 8 bases that match TRBD1. Unmatched junction bases numbered 5, after V lost 4 bases and J lost 0 bases. Germline CDR1 SQVTM, CDR2 ANQGSEA. This CDR3 is 14 amino acids long. Here the CDR3 reads CSVVRTGFSYEQYF. Here the CDR3 DNA reads TGCAGCGTTGTGCGGACAGGGTTCTCCTACGAGCAGTACTTC.

This clone was seen more than once but under ten times. V gene TRBV25-1 combines with J gene TRBJ1-1, with TRBD1 as a possible D gene (5 bases). CDR3 length: 14 residues. V was cut by 8 bases and J by 0 bases, with 13 bases left in between. Per germline, CDR1 MGHDK and CDR2 SYGVNS. CDR3 region: CASGGKGMNTEAFF. The CDR3 region has the DNA TGTGCCAGCGGGGGGAAGGGGATGAACACTGAAGCTTTCTTT.

This clone occurred a few times. The chain has TRBV7-9 and TRBJ2-2, with D possibly being TRBD2 (6 bases). The ends were cut back, 1 base at V and 9 bases at J, with 9 bases in the middle. Germline loops: CDR1 SEHNR, CDR2 FQNEAQ (reference sequence). CDR3 size: 13 residues. The CDR3 region is CASSLGDWRELFF. CDR3 nucleotide sequence: TGTGCCAGCAGCTTAGGGGACTGGAGGGAGCTGTTTTTT.

The CDR3 loop is CASSTGTGFKNEQFF. The CDR3 bases are TGTGCCAGTAGTACCGGGACAGGGTTTAAAAATGAGCAGTTCTTC. This rearrangement joins TRBV19 to TRBJ2-1, with 9 bases matching TRBD1. The CDR3 is 15 amino acids. Per the germline V gene, CDR1 is LNHDA and CDR2 is SQIVND (reference sequence). Trimming took 4 bases from V and 7 from J; bases not matched to a gene: 8.

The chain combines TRBV9 with TRBJ2-1; D might be TRBD2 (6 bases). Germline CDR1 is SGDLS and CDR2 is YYNGEE. V was pared by 9 bases and J by 7 bases, with 23 bases between. CDR3 length: 15 amino acids. Here the CDR3 DNA reads TGTGCCAACGGGGATCGGAGGGCCTCGGGTAATGAGCAGTTCTTC. This codes for CANGDRRASGNEQFF.

This sequence joins TRBV4-2 and TRBJ2-1; 13 bases line up with TRBD2. The germline gives CDR1 LGHNA, CDR2 YNFKEQ. The CDR3 extends over 16 amino acids. V trimming: 4 bases; J trimming: 3 bases; junction bases outside the gene matches: 3. The CDR3 sequence: CASSPGTSGNYNEQFF. The CDR3 DNA is TGTGCCAGCAGCCCCGGGACTAGCGGGAACTACAATGAGCAGTTCTTC.

In its sample, this clone was seen once. The J gene is TRBJ1-5, the V gene TRBV2; TRBD1 might be the D (5 bases). CDR1 is SNHLY, CDR2 FYNNEI, per germline. This CDR3 has 18 residues. V lost 0 bases and J 2 bases, leaving 17 bases between the germline ends. CDR3 in amino acids: CASSEALQGPGGNQPQHF. CDR3 coding DNA: TGTGCCAGCAGTGAAGCGCTTCAGGGACCGGGGGGCAATCAGCCCCAGCATTTT.

This clone appeared a few times. V usage is TRBV2 and J usage is TRBJ2-3; D uncertain. V was pared by 4 bases and J by 9 bases, with 14 bases between. Germline CDR1 SNHLY, CDR2 FYNNEI. The CDR3 consists of 13 residues. The CDR3 region has the DNA TGTGCCAGCAGTGTAATAACCCCCGAAACGCAGTATTTT. Protein sequence: CASSVITPETQYF.

V gene TRBV9 combines with J gene TRBJ2-3; unclear D gene. The CDR3 spans 15 residues. Trimming cost V 4 bases and J 0 bases, with 12 bases left between them. Germline CDR1 reads SGDLS; CDR2 reads YYNGEE. The CDR3 DNA sequence: TGTGCCAGCAGCCTTATGGTGGGGAGCACAGATACGCAGTATTTT. Its protein product is CASSLMVGSTDTQYF.

The chain recombines TRBV5-6 with TRBJ1-5; 7 bases align to TRBD1. The V gene's germline CDR1 is SGHDT and CDR2 YYEEEE. Unmatched junction bases numbered 13, after V lost 2 bases and J lost 8 bases. The CDR3 loop spans 16 amino acids. CDR3 residues: CASSFQNEDRFKPQHF. CDR3 bases: TGTGCCAGCAGCTTCCAAAACGAGGACAGGTTTAAGCCCCAGCATTTT.

This sequence joins TRBV6-1 and TRBJ2-7; D not resolved. Trimming left V 4 bases short and J 2 bases short, with 9 bases between. The CDR3 length is 13 residues. CDR1 and CDR2 from the germline V gene are MNHNS and SASEGT. The DNA for the CDR3 is TGTGCCAGCAGTGTACAAGGGCCCTACGAGCAGTACTTC. Protein: CASSVQGPYEQYF.

Remarks on this clone: At one boundary the junction diverges from the germline segment, which might be a read error. The chain is built from TRBV7-3 and TRBJ2-3, with 8 bases identical to TRBD2. Germline values: CDR1 SGHTA, CDR2 FQGTGA. The length of the CDR3 is 15 residues. This chain's CDR3 is CASSLTSGPTDTQYF. CDR3 coding DNA: TGTGCCAGCAGCCTAACTAGCGGACCCACAGATACGCAGTATTTT.

The rearrangement links TRBV4-1 to TRBJ2-1; D is undetermined. CDR1 MGHRA and CDR2 YSYEKL come from the germline V gene. Trimming shortened V by 0 bases and J by 0 bases, and 9 bases separated the two germline ends. The CDR3 has 16 amino acids. CDR3 in amino acids: CASSQDSRSSYNEQFF. The CDR3 region has the DNA TGCGCCAGCAGCCAAGATTCGCGGAGCTCCTACAATGAGCAGTTCTTC.

The genes are TRBV11-2 and TRBJ2-3, with a weak D call TRBD1 (5 bases). This CDR3 contains 15 residues. Trimming shortened V by 0 bases and J by 3 bases, and 10 bases separated the two germline ends. CDR1 and CDR2 (germline): SGHAT, FQNNGV. DNA for the CDR3: TGTGCCAGCAGCTTAGACGCAGGGCGGACAGATACGCAGTATTTT. Amino acids: CASSLDAGRTDTQYF.